What follows are 12 T cell receptor beta chains derived from one specimen sequenced in a study of early T cells in non-severe SARS-CoV-2 infection. From the 5' RACE reads, TCRdb called clonotypes with MiXCR, one entry per CDR3 protein. This table has about 64,000 distinct CDR3 sequences, 20% appearing once. The starting material was whole blood, obtained at baseline. Source of these receptors: an adult who was a healthcare worker with PCR-confirmed SARS-CoV-2 infection or an uninfected control (not recorded which).

This clonotype was counted at least ten times. The J gene is TRBJ1-1, the V gene TRBV30; D not resolved. The CDR3 extends over 13 amino acids. Germline V gives CDR1 GTSNPN, CDR2 SVGIG (reference sequence). V lost 5 bases, J lost 4 bases, and 14 bases lay in between. CDR3 nucleotide sequence: TGTGCCTGGCTCGGACGATGGGGCACTGAAGCTTTCTTT. It is translated as CAWLGRWGTEAFF. Drawing the rest from reference TRBV30 and TRBJ1-1, the complete variable domain is SQTIHQWPATLVQPVGSPLSLECTVEGTSNPNLYWYRQAAGRGLQLLFYSVGIGQISSEVPQNLSASRPQDRQFILSSKKLLLSDSGFYLCAWLGRWGTEAFFGQGTRLTVV.

This clonotype was found many times. The rearrangement uses TRBV9 and TRBJ2-1, with 9 positions matching TRBD2. After removal of 3 bases from V and 2 bases from J, the junction contained 9 bases not matched to a gene. Germline loops: CDR1 SGDLS, CDR2 YYNGEE. CDR3 length: 17 amino acids. The CDR3: CASSAPGAGGPYNEQFF. The CDR3 DNA is TGTGCCAGCAGCGCTCCCGGAGCGGGGGGACCCTACAATGAGCAGTTCTTC.

This clonotype was counted at least ten times. The chain is built from TRBV7-6 and TRBJ1-1; D is unresolved. V lost 0 bases and J lost 7, with 12 bases in between. From germline, CDR1 is SGHVS and CDR2 FNYEAQ. The CDR3 sequence is 14 residues long. The CDR3 sequence is CASSLAPDTSEAFF. CDR3 nucleotides: TGTGCCAGCAGCTTAGCGCCCGACACCAGTGAAGCTTTCTTT.

This clonotype was counted between two and nine times. This chain's CDR3 is CASSGSGAPTDTQYF. The CDR3 DNA reads as TGCGCCAGCAGCGGATCGGGGGCCCCCACAGATACGCAGTATTTT. The chain has TRBV5-1 and TRBJ2-3, with D perhaps being TRBD1 or TRBD2 (6 bases each). Trimming cost V 4 bases and J 2 bases, with 14 bases left between them. This CDR3 has 15 amino acids. Germline CDR1 SGHRS, CDR2 YFSETQ. Full variable domain (outside the CDR3, taken from reference TRBV5-1 and TRBJ2-3): KAGVTQTPRYLIKTRGQQVTLSCSPISGHRSVSWYQQTPGQGLQFLFEYFSETQRNKGNFPGRFSGRQFSNSRSEMNVSTLELGDSALYLCASSGSGAPTDTQYFGPGTRLTVL.

This clonotype showed up just a few times. CDR3 sequence: CASSPVGGAYNEQFF. DNA for the CDR3: TGTGCCAGCAGCCCCGTAGGGGGGGCGTACAATGAGCAGTTCTTC. The rearrangement joins TRBV5-5 to TRBJ2-1, with D possibly being TRBD2 (7 bases). Germline CDR1 reads SGHKS; CDR2 reads YYEKEE (reference sequence). This CDR3 is built from 15 residues. Deletions cut 4 bases from V and 4 bases from J, with 15 bases between.

In this sample, this clonotype turned up a few times. The V call is TRBV4-1, the J call TRBJ1-2; D possibly corresponds to TRBD1 (5 bases). This CDR3 contains 14 residues. CDR1 MGHRA and CDR2 YSYEKL come from the germline V gene. V lost 0 bases and J lost 4, with 9 bases in between. Here the CDR3 DNA reads TGCGCCAGCAGCCAAGATCAGGGTGGCTATGGCTACACCTTC. Amino acids: CASSQDQGGYGYTF.

The gene calls are TRBV9 and TRBJ2-7; the D is unclear. V lost 0 bases and J lost 4, with 14 bases in between. CDR1 and CDR2 from the germline V gene are SGDLS and YYNGEE. The CDR3 totals 15 residues. The CDR3 protein is CASSVAGEVLYEQYF. The CDR3 DNA reads as TGTGCCAGCAGCGTAGCAGGTGAAGTCCTTTACGAGCAGTACTTC.

The chain couples TRBV18 to TRBJ1-1; 8 bases align to TRBD1. V lost 3 bases, J lost 1 base, and 4 bases stayed unmatched. Germline CDR1 and CDR2: KGHSH and LQKENI. The CDR3 length is 15 residues. The CDR3 region is CASSPRTGRNTEAFF. CDR3 nucleotide sequence: TGTGCCAGCTCACCGAGGACAGGGCGGAACACTGAAGCTTTCTTT.

The chain is built from TRBV12-3 or TRBV12-4 and TRBJ2-1; D gene ambiguous. This CDR3 is built from 13 residues. The ends were cut back, 2 bases at V and 7 bases at J, with 9 bases in the middle. The CDR3 protein is CASSLWARNEQFF. DNA of the CDR3: TGTGCCAGCAGTTTATGGGCTCGTAATGAGCAGTTCTTC.

The V gene is TRBV7-2, the J gene TRBJ1-3; D call uncertain. V was pared by 1 base and J by 4 bases, with 8 bases between. The CDR3 consists of 14 residues. Germline CDR1 reads SGHTA; CDR2 reads FQGNSA. CDR3 loop: CASSLDAAGNTIYF. The CDR3 nucleotides read TGTGCCAGCAGCTTAGACGCCGCAGGAAACACCATATATTTT.

This sequence joins TRBV24-1 and TRBJ2-3; no clear D gene. V lost 7 bases and J 2 bases, leaving 6 bases between the germline ends. There are 12 residues in the CDR3. CDR1 is KGHDR and CDR2 is SFDVKD in the germline V gene. For the CDR3, the DNA is TGTGCCACCAGGGGAACCACAGATACGCAGTATTTT. Translating gives CATRGTTDTQYF.

This clonotype was seen a few times. The V and J genes are TRBV15 and TRBJ2-4; D gene unclear. V lost 5 bases to trimming and J lost 0 bases, with 11 bases between them. The CDR3 has 15 amino acids. CDR1 LNHNV and CDR2 YYDKDF come from the germline V gene (reference sequence). Here the CDR3 DNA reads TGTGCCACCAGCTTTGAGAGAGTAGCCAAAAACATTCAGTACTTC. The encoded protein is CATSFERVAKNIQYF.